A single sample is the source of the 5 T cell receptor beta chains below, sequenced in a study of sequential checkpoint blockade in melanoma. Treatment: randomized to nivolumab then ipilimumab (arm A) or the reverse (arm B). Clones were read by immunoSEQ multiplex PCR, and TCRdb kept only the in-frame ones, dropping some. The table lists around 2,400 clones, about 15% of them singletons, with approximately 20% in the top ten. Sequenced material: tumor tissue (inferred from file names), taken from a patient given nivolumab and ipilimumab in sequence. All receptors come from a human donor with melanoma.

This clone was seen a few times. The chain uses TRBV18 and TRBJ2-7; 7 bases fit TRBD1. Germline-derived CDR1 and CDR2 are KGHSH and LQKENI. The V and J ends lost 4 bases and 6 bases, in that order; junction bases with no gene match: 9. This CDR3 spans 14 amino acids. This CDR3 is CASSLGTAFTEQYF. DNA of the CDR3: TGTGCCAGCTCACTTGGGACAGCGTTCACCGAGCAGTACTTC. The full variable domain, its missing parts supplied by reference TRBV18 and TRBJ2-7, is NAGVMQNPRHLVRRRGQEARLRCSPMKGHSHVYWYRQLPEEGLKFMVYLQKENIIDESGMPKERFSAEFPKEGPSILRIQQVVRGDSAAYFCASSLGTAFTEQYFGPGTRLTVT.

The table lists this clone with a few counts. V usage is TRBV5-1 and J usage is TRBJ2-2; 9 bases agree with TRBD1. Germline V lookup: CDR1 SGHRS, CDR2 YFSETQ. V was clipped by 0 bases and J by 6 bases; unmatched bases: 0. The CDR3 contains 14 residues. The CDR3 DNA sequence: TGCGCCAGCAGCTTGGGACAGGGGGCCGGGGAGCTGTTTTTT. The encoded protein is CASSLGQGAGELFF.

This clone is large by share. The chain couples TRBV9 to TRBJ1-4; 10 positions agree with TRBD1. V lost 4 bases to trimming and J lost 5 bases; unmatched junction nucleotides: 5. The V gene's germline CDR1 is SGDLS and CDR2 YYNGEE. The CDR3 totals 15 residues. CDR3 region: CASSPTDRGNEKLFF. CDR3 sequence (DNA): TGTGCCAGCAGCCCGACGGACAGGGGGAATGAAAAACTGTTTTTT.

This clone has a count of ten or more. The chain links TRBV11-3 to TRBJ2-5; D is unresolved. Trimming stripped 0 bases from V and 3 bases from J, with 14 bases between. This CDR3 region has 16 residues. Germline loops: CDR1 SGHNT, CDR2 YENEEA. The DNA for the CDR3 is TGTGCCAGCAGCTTAGACGGCTCGAGTACCAAAGAGACCCAGTACTTC. As protein: CASSLDGSSTKETQYF.

The table lists this clone with many counts. V gene TRBV11-3 combines with J gene TRBJ2-5; 12 bases are shared with TRBD1. This CDR3 spans 15 amino acids. V shed 5 bases, J shed 5 bases, and the junction held 6 bases outside the gene matches. Germline-derived CDR1 and CDR2 are SGHNT and YENEEA. CDR3 loop: CASSDGTGGWETQYF. CDR3 nucleotides: TGTGCCAGCAGCGACGGGACAGGGGGCTGGGAGACCCAGTACTTC.